This T cell receptor (beta chain) was profiled in a study of blood T cell repertoires in COVID-19. Study-wide context: The analysed material was cDNA or gDNA that came from T cells, B-cell-depleted T cells, or PBMCs.

There are a few counts of this clone. With 3 bases removed from V and 2 bases from J, the gap between germline ends came to 7 bases. The germline V gene has CDR1 ENHRY and CDR2 SYGVKD. This CDR3 is 13 amino acids long. The protocol was immunoSEQ multiplex PCR, while the TCRdb copy is restricted to in-frame clones and leaves out a portion. The sample has about 320,000 clones; approximately 88% are singletons. This chain connects TRBV10-3 to TRBJ1-2; no clear D gene. The sequenced sample consisted of peripheral blood. The clonotype originates from a woman aged 30 to 39 with COVID-19, enrolled during active disease. CDR3 bases: TGTGCCATCAGTGAATCCCTGAACTATGGCTACACCTTC. It codes for CAISESLNYGYTF.